This T cell receptor (beta chain) was identified in a study of cytomegalovirus exposure and HLA in healthy donors. Concerning this clone itself: The antigen is not known.

Primers: 60 Vbeta forward and 13 Jbeta reverse. As originally analysed: A later analysis tallied some 80 million unique TCR beta chains, 9 million to 12 million of them shared. The method was immunoSEQ multiplex PCR; TCRdb's version includes in-frame clones alone and lacks a portion of them. For V, J and clone size, that table is used; D and trimming come from the DNA. The data show over 150,000 clones, 77% seen once. Study results and caveats: Association of a missense DCLRE1C variant with TCR beta V- and J-gene trimming was reported in a later analysis.

V lost 4 bases and J lost 5; bases outside the gene matches: 7. CDR3 length equals 14 residues. CDR1 and CDR2 from the germline V gene are SQVTM and ANQGSEA. The sequence came from a woman aged 60-75 years in good health and CMV-seropositive. Specimen: PBMCs. J is TRBJ1-1 and V is TRBV29-1; 10 bases match TRBD1. The CDR3 is CSVGGGQGGTEAFF. In DNA form, the CDR3 reads TGCAGCGTTGGGGGAGGACAGGGGGGAACTGAAGCTTTCTTT.